These 11 T cell receptor beta chains came from one sample sequenced in a study of siplizumab effects on memory and regulatory T cells. Only in-frame clones appear in the TCRdb table, and some are missing; sequencing was by immunoSEQ multiplex PCR. The sample has about 100,000 clones, roughly nine tenths seen once. Sequenced input: Tregs sorted from blood. The receptors stem from a human donor in good health.

This sequence joins TRBV29-1 and TRBJ2-7, with D possibly matching TRBD1 (6 bases). Germline values: CDR1 SQVTM, CDR2 ANQGSEA. The CDR3 length is 14 residues. V dropped 4 bases and J dropped 2 bases, with 15 bases sitting between them. The CDR3 loop reads CSVVVRGSPYEQYF. The CDR3 coding sequence is TGCAGCGTTGTGGTCAGGGGATCCCCCTACGAGCAGTACTTC.

The V call is TRBV6-6, the J call TRBJ2-2; TRBD2 aligns across 8 bases. This CDR3 has 16 residues. Trimming removed 4 bases from V and 4 bases from J; junction bases left unmatched: 8. CDR1 is MNHNY, CDR2 SVGAGI, per germline (reference sequence). The CDR3, as DNA: TGTGCCAGCAGTTGGTTAGCGGGATATACCACCGGGGAGCTGTTTTTT. Residues: CASSWLAGYTTGELFF.

This chain connects TRBV7-8 to TRBJ1-1; D call uncertain. V lost 0 bases and J lost 4, with 15 bases in between. The CDR3 spans 16 residues. The germline V gene encodes CDR1 SGHVS and CDR2 FQNEAQ. In DNA, the CDR3 is TGTGCCAGCAGCTTAGCGACGCCCGCGGGAGGCACTGAAGCTTTCTTT. It specifies CASSLATPAGGTEAFF. Full variable domain (missing parts from reference TRBV7-8 and TRBJ1-1): GAGVSQSPRYKVAKRGQDVALRCDPISGHVSLFWYQQALGQGPEFLTYFQNEAQLDKSGLPSDRFFAERPEGSVSTLKIQRTQQEDSAVYLCASSLATPAGGTEAFFGQGTRLTVV.

The CDR3 protein is CASSKSRDRVYSGNTIYF. The DNA of the CDR3 is TGTGCCAGCAGCAAGTCCCGGGACAGAGTTTACTCTGGAAACACCATATATTTT. This chain joins TRBV9 and TRBJ1-3; the match to TRBD1 covers 7 bases. V shed 4 bases, J shed 0 bases, and the junction held 13 bases outside the gene matches. Germline lookup yields CDR1 SGDLS and CDR2 YYNGEE. The CDR3 is made up of 18 amino acids.

The chain links TRBV11-2 to TRBJ2-3, with 7 nucleotides matching TRBD2. V was clipped by 2 bases and J by 0 bases; unmatched bases: 2. This CDR3 spans 15 amino acids. CDR1 SGHAT and CDR2 FQNNGV come from the germline V gene. The CDR3 DNA reads TGTGCCAGCAGCTTAAAACTAGCGAGCACAGATACGCAGTATTTT. Translating it yields CASSLKLASTDTQYF.

The chain links TRBV10-3 to TRBJ1-2; a weak D match, TRBD1 (5 bases). Germline V gene sequence: CDR1 ENHRY, CDR2 SYGVKD. The CDR3 totals 13 residues. The ends were cut back, 9 bases at V and 5 bases at J, with 16 bases in the middle. CDR3 residues: CAIRDVGRYGYTF. DNA for the CDR3: TGTGCCATTCGGGACGTCGGGCGGTATGGCTACACCTTC.

V usage is TRBV9 and J usage is TRBJ1-2; D may be TRBD1 (6 bases). Trimming left V 4 bases short and J 3 bases short, with 16 bases between. Germline V gene sequence: CDR1 SGDLS, CDR2 YYNGEE. CDR3 size: 15 residues. CDR3 coding DNA: TGTGCCAGCAGCCCAGGGGACGGGACCTACTATGGCTACACCTTC. Residues: CASSPGDGTYYGYTF.

The chain has TRBV30 and TRBJ1-6; D might be TRBD1 (5 bases). V lost 0 bases and J lost 4, with 10 bases in between. The V gene's germline CDR1 is GTSNPN and CDR2 SVGIG (reference sequence). The CDR3 runs 15 residues. This chain's CDR3 is CAWSVGTQYNSPLHF. CDR3 bases: TGTGCCTGGAGTGTGGGGACGCAATATAATTCACCCCTCCACTTT.

The chain links TRBV27 to TRBJ1-1, with 10 positions matching TRBD1. Losses at the gene ends were 6 bases for V and 0 bases for J; bases not matched to a gene: 7. The germline V gene encodes CDR1 MNHEY and CDR2 SMNVEV (reference sequence). This CDR3 comprises 16 residues. The CDR3 here is CASRAFGQGVNTEAFF. In DNA form, the CDR3 reads TGTGCCAGCAGAGCTTTCGGACAGGGGGTGAACACTGAAGCTTTCTTT.

The chain recombines TRBV29-1 with TRBJ2-4; 9 bases are shared with TRBD2. This CDR3 comprises 14 residues. Germline V gene lookup returns CDR1 SQVTM and CDR2 ANQGSEA. V was clipped by 4 bases and J by 3 bases; unmatched bases: 4. CDR3: CSVVPRGGKNIQYF. The CDR3 coding sequence is TGCAGCGTTGTTCCGCGGGGGGGCAAAAACATTCAGTACTTC.

The genes are TRBV11-2 and TRBJ1-3, with D possibly matching TRBD1 (6 bases). Germline lookup yields CDR1 SGHAT and CDR2 FQNNGV. The CDR3 runs 14 residues. V lost 4 bases and J lost 4, with 11 bases in between. CDR3 loop: CASSSQGWGNTIYF. CDR3 DNA: TGTGCCAGCAGCTCCCAGGGGTGGGGAAACACCATATATTTT. Full variable domain (outside the CDR3, taken from reference TRBV11-2 and TRBJ1-3): EAGVAQSPRYKIIEKRQSVAFWCNPISGHATLYWYQQILGQGPKLLIQFQNNGVVDDSQLPKDRFSAERLKGVDSTLKIQPAKLEDSAVYLCASSSQGWGNTIYFGEGSWLTVV.